One T cell receptor beta chain is described in this entry. Its antigen remains unknown. Trimming took 0 bases from V and 3 from J, leaving 12 bases between them. Germline V gives CDR1 DFQATT, CDR2 SNEGSKA (reference sequence). The CDR3 contains 16 residues. It was with a sample-barcoded 5' primer and a J-beta primer mix that a second PCR of roughly 7 to 12 cycles was run. TCRdb called the 5' RACE reads again in MiXCR, with one record for every CDR3 protein. The top ten hold roughly 3.6% of the sample, which has hundreds of thousands of distinct CDR3 sequences, under 25% seen once. The source of the sample is a study of blood T cells in healthy people across ages. Study findings and constraints: Donors of long life had a larger count of naive CD4+ cells and greater diversity than aged donors.

V usage is TRBV20-1 and J usage is TRBJ2-6; possible D gene TRBD2, 7 bases. Sequencing was carried out using blood. The TCR originated in a man between 65 and 85 years old in good health. CDR3 sequence: CSARDRGAGGANVLTF. DNA for the CDR3: TGCAGTGCTAGAGATCGGGGGGCCGGTGGGGCCAACGTCCTGACTTTC.